Listed below are T cell receptor beta chains from one sample, sequenced in a study of shared clonotypes between healthy human individuals. Sequenced by immunoSEQ multiplex PCR; TCRdb stores in-frame clones only, minus some. This sample has fewer than 650,000 clones; 70% to 80% occur once, and the top ten carry 10% to 15%. The sample consisted of PBMCs. Every receptor here comes from a woman in her forties in good health. Some clones in this sample may be carry-over from other donors' samples. Each CDR3 is given without its conserved first and last residue. A D gene is named only where the DNA matches it firmly.

d_gene: NA; j_gene: TRBJ2-7; v_gene: TRBV4-1; CDR3aa: ASSPGGASRTFEQY
d_gene: NA; j_gene: TRBJ2-3; v_gene: TRBV19; CDR3aa: ASSIGGSRTDTQY
d_gene: NA; j_gene: TRBJ1-2; v_gene: TRBV30; CDR3aa: AWSVRGFYT
d_gene: NA; j_gene: TRBJ2-7; v_gene: TRBV7-9; CDR3aa: ASSLDRAHEQY
d_gene: NA; j_gene: TRBJ2-7; v_gene: TRBV7-2; CDR3aa: ASSPTRGGEQY
d_gene: TRBD1; j_gene: TRBJ1-1; v_gene: TRBV10-3; CDR3aa: AISERTGGETEAF
d_gene: TRBD2; j_gene: TRBJ2-2; v_gene: TRBV18; CDR3aa: ASSSGLVGTGELF
d_gene: NA; j_gene: TRBJ2-6; v_gene: TRBV7-2; CDR3aa: ASSPSGMRRSGANVLT
d_gene: TRBD1; j_gene: TRBJ1-1; v_gene: TRBV5-1; CDR3aa: ASSLAQGTEAF
d_gene: NA; j_gene: TRBJ2-1; v_gene: TRBV28; CDR3aa: ASTSLAAVSYNEQF
d_gene: NA; j_gene: TRBJ1-1; v_gene: TRBV18; CDR3aa: ASSPSRVPTEAF
d_gene: NA; j_gene: TRBJ2-1; v_gene: TRBV10-3; CDR3aa: AISPGLETNNEQF
d_gene: NA; j_gene: TRBJ1-1; v_gene: TRBV2; CDR3aa: ASSATQVGAF
d_gene: NA; j_gene: TRBJ1-1; v_gene: TRBV5-5; CDR3aa: ASSLRVGNTEAF
d_gene: TRBD2; j_gene: TRBJ2-7; v_gene: TRBV7-2; CDR3aa: ASSSGGRGLEQY